This T cell receptor beta chain was sequenced for a study of blood T cell repertoires in COVID-19. The age range of participants was 18 to 89 years, with residence in fewer than 25 US areas. The CDR3 loop spans 14 amino acids. Germline lookup yields CDR1 WNHNN and CDR2 SYGVQD (reference sequence). The V and J ends lost 3 bases and 7 bases, in that order; junction bases with no gene match: 3. Libraries were prepared by immunoSEQ multiplex PCR; TCRdb keeps only in-frame clonotypes and omits some of them. Here the sample spans under 450,000 clones, 87% being singletons. The sequence came from a man younger than 45 who had recovered from COVID-19. The sequenced material came from PBMCs or T cells enriched from blood (not recorded which). The chain links TRBV10-1 to TRBJ2-1; TRBD1 matches at 10 bases. The CDR3: CASSEGTGVNEQFF. The CDR3 nucleotides read TGCGCCAGCAGTGAAGGGACAGGGGTTAATGAGCAGTTCTTC.